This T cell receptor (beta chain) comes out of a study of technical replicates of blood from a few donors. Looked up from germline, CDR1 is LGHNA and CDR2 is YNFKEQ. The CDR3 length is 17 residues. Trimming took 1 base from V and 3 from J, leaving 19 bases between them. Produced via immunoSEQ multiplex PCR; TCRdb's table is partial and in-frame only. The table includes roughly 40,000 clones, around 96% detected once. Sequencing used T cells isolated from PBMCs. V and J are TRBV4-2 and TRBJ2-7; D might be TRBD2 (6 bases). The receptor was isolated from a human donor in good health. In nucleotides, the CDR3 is TGTGCCAGCAGCCAAGTGGGACTTCTGGGCAATATCTACGAGCAGTACTTC. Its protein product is CASSQVGLLGNIYEQYF.